The 24 T cell receptor beta chains presented below share a single source sample, sequenced in a study of cytomegalovirus exposure and HLA in healthy donors. A multiplex PCR was run with 60 Vbeta primers and 13 Jbeta primers. Only in-frame clones appear in the TCRdb table, and some are missing; sequencing was by immunoSEQ multiplex PCR. The table lists about 140,000 clones, 77% of them singletons. Sequencing was carried out using PBMCs. These TCRs come from a male donor in good health and CMV-seronegative.

This clone was counted only a few times. This rearrangement joins TRBV15 to TRBJ1-3; TRBD1 aligns across 9 bases. Germline trimming cut 5 bases from V and 4 bases from J; bases unmatched to any gene: 3. The germline V gene has CDR1 LNHNV and CDR2 YYDKDF (reference sequence). The CDR3 totals 14 residues. The CDR3 DNA reads TGTGCCACCAGCTACAGGGGGCAAGGAAACACCATATATTTT. This gives the protein CATSYRGQGNTIYF.

This clone was detected a few times. The chain employs TRBV18 and TRBJ2-3; D gene uncertain. Trimming left V 3 bases short and J 5 bases short, with 6 bases between. CDR3 length: 12 residues. CDR1 is KGHSH, CDR2 LQKENI, per germline. CDR3 in amino acids: CASSPALDTQYF. The DNA for the CDR3 is TGTGCCAGCTCACCGGCCCTAGATACGCAGTATTTT.

This clone was recorded once. The CDR3 protein is CASSHTSVRNEQFF. The CDR3 DNA sequence: TGTGCCAGCAGTCATACTAGCGTCCGAAATGAGCAGTTCTTC. The chain combines TRBV6-1 with TRBJ2-1; TRBD2 matches at 7 bases. Trimming took 5 bases from V and 7 from J; bases not matched to a gene: 8. Per germline, CDR1 MNHNS and CDR2 SASEGT. This CDR3 region has 14 residues.

V usage is TRBV14 and J usage is TRBJ2-7; D unclear. This CDR3 region has 11 residues. Germline V gene data show CDR1 as SGHDN and CDR2 as FVKESK. Trimming shortened V by 3 bases and J by 3 bases, and 3 bases separated the two germline ends. The CDR3: CASSQSYEQYF. The CDR3 DNA reads as TGTGCCAGCAGCCAGAGCTACGAGCAGTACTTC.

The chain uses TRBV5-1 and TRBJ1-1, with D perhaps TRBD1 (5 bases). There are 13 residues in the CDR3. The germline gives CDR1 SGHRS, CDR2 YFSETQ. V was cut by 4 bases and J by 4 bases, with 11 bases left in between. The CDR3 DNA reads TGCGCCAGCAGCCGGGGGGGGAGCACTGAAGCTTTCTTT. Translated: CASSRGGSTEAFF.

The chain couples TRBV7-6 to TRBJ1-6; D ambiguous. Germline V gene sequence: CDR1 SGHVS, CDR2 FNYEAQ. This CDR3 spans 15 amino acids. The ends were cut back, 4 bases at V and 4 bases at J, with 11 bases in the middle. Here the CDR3 reads CASSYETGYNSPLHF. The DNA for the CDR3 is TGTGCCAGCAGCTACGAGACGGGATATAATTCACCCCTCCACTTT.

In this sample, this clone turned up a few times. The V call is TRBV7-9, the J call TRBJ2-3, with 8 bases that match TRBD2. CDR1 SEHNR and CDR2 FQNEAQ come from the germline V gene (reference sequence). V lost 4 bases to trimming and J lost 0 bases; unmatched junction nucleotides: 0. The CDR3 sequence is 14 residues long. DNA of the CDR3: TGTGCCAGCAGCTCTAGCGGGAGCACAGATACGCAGTATTTT. Its protein is CASSSSGSTDTQYF. Supplemented by reference TRBV7-9 and TRBJ2-3, the full variable domain reads DTGVSQNPRHKITKRGQNVTFRCDPISEHNRLYWYRQTLGQGPEFLTYFQNEAQLEKSRLLSDRFSAERPKGSFSTLEIQRTEQGDSAMYLCASSSSGSTDTQYFGPGTRLTVL.

The chain recombines TRBV7-2 with TRBJ2-5, with TRBD1 matching 9 bases. The CDR3 contains 17 residues. Losses at the gene ends were 1 base for V and 5 bases for J; bases not matched to a gene: 11. Germline V lookup: CDR1 SGHTA, CDR2 FQGNSA. CDR3 loop: CASSLGLGDRARETQYF. CDR3 coding DNA: TGTGCCAGCAGCTTAGGACTAGGGGACAGGGCAAGGGAGACCCAGTACTTC.

The chain couples TRBV25-1 to TRBJ2-1; D gene unclear. Germline CDR1 and CDR2: MGHDK and SYGVNS. V lost 2 bases to trimming and J lost 6 bases, with 5 bases between them. There are 12 residues in the CDR3. The chain's CDR3 is CASSELTNEQFF. For the CDR3, the DNA is TGTGCCAGCAGTGAACTAACCAATGAGCAGTTCTTC.

The chain uses TRBV21-1 and TRBJ1-4; the D call in the table, TRBD1, was not verified against the DNA. TRBV21-1 is flagged as a pseudogene. This CDR3 has 16 residues. CDR3 region: CASNSFPGHENEKLFF. The CDR3 DNA reads as TGTGCCAGCAACTCTTTCCCGGGACACGAGAATGAAAAACTGTTTTTT.

The CDR3 here is CSVEELAGTYEQYF. DNA of the CDR3: TGCAGCGTTGAAGAACTAGCGGGGACCTACGAGCAGTACTTC. The chain uses TRBV29-1 and TRBJ2-7; 10 positions match TRBD2. With 0 bases clipped from V and 2 bases from J, the junction kept 1 base outside the gene matches. The CDR3 totals 14 residues. The V gene's germline CDR1 is SQVTM and CDR2 ANQGSEA.

This chain joins TRBV28 and TRBJ1-6, with 11 bases aligning to TRBD1. The junction had 7 bases not matched to a gene; V was cut back by 5 bases and J by 4 bases. Germline V gives CDR1 MDHEN, CDR2 SYDVKM. The CDR3 is made up of 17 amino acids. Written as DNA, the CDR3 is TGTGCCAGCAGTATATCCGGGACAGGGGGTTATAATTCACCCCTCCACTTT. Its translation is CASSISGTGGYNSPLHF.

This sequence joins TRBV6-1 and TRBJ1-3, with D perhaps matching TRBD1 (5 bases). Germline V gene lookup returns CDR1 MNHNS and CDR2 SASEGT. Trimming cost V 6 bases and J 1 base, with 10 bases left between them. CDR3 length equals 14 residues. This CDR3 is CASSSDRSGNTIYF. CDR3 in DNA: TGTGCCAGCAGCTCAGACAGATCTGGAAACACCATATATTTT.

This clone appeared once. V gene TRBV28 combines with J gene TRBJ2-7; D gene unclear. The germline V and J ends were trimmed by 4 bases and 3 bases, with 10 bases remaining between them. CDR1 is MDHEN and CDR2 is SYDVKM in the germline V gene. The CDR3 contains 13 residues. CDR3 coding DNA: TGTGCCAGCAGTTCCCTCCAGAACTACGAGCAGTACTTC. This gives the protein CASSSLQNYEQYF.

The chain recombines TRBV5-1 with TRBJ2-5; TRBD2 matches 7 bases. Germline CDR1 SGHRS, CDR2 YFSETQ. V trimming: 3 bases; J trimming: 5 bases; junction bases outside the gene matches: 7. The CDR3 sequence is 14 residues long. CDR3 residues: CASSWEGRGETQYF. CDR3 nucleotide sequence: TGCGCCAGCAGCTGGGAGGGTCGGGGCGAGACCCAGTACTTC.

V is TRBV14 and J is TRBJ1-2; TRBD1 is a possible D gene (6 bases). The CDR3 extends over 14 amino acids. CDR1 and CDR2 (germline): SGHDN, FVKESK. V was clipped by 1 base and J by 6 bases, with 12 bases between them. In DNA, the CDR3 is TGTGCCAGCAGCCAAGGGGGGCGAGGGGATGGCTACACCTTC. Translation gives CASSQGGRGDGYTF. The complete variable domain, with remaining parts taken from reference TRBV14 and TRBJ1-2, reads EAGVTQFPSHSVIEKGQTVTLRCDPISGHDNLYWYRRVMGKEIKFLLHFVKESKQDESGMPNNRFLAERTGGTYSTLKVQPAELEDSGVYFCASSQGGRGDGYTFGSGTRLTVV.

This sequence joins TRBV18 and TRBJ2-1; the match to TRBD2 covers 11 bases. Germline V gene lookup returns CDR1 KGHSH and CDR2 LQKENI. V shed 2 bases and J 7 bases; nucleotides not matched to a gene: 10. This CDR3 is 17 amino acids long. The CDR3 sequence: CASSPASSGRRQNEQFF. For the CDR3, the DNA is TGTGCCAGCTCACCAGCATCTAGCGGGAGGAGACAGAATGAGCAGTTCTTC.

This clone appeared once. This chain joins TRBV18 and TRBJ1-2; D is unresolved. This CDR3 contains 15 residues. V lost 2 bases and J lost 0, with 10 bases in between. The germline gives CDR1 KGHSH, CDR2 LQKENI. The CDR3 region has the DNA TGTGCCAGCTCACCAATGGGGAGCCCTAACTATGGCTACACCTTC. This sequence encodes CASSPMGSPNYGYTF.

The chain employs TRBV30 and TRBJ2-1; TRBD2 aligns across 10 bases. Germline V CDR1 and CDR2: GTSNPN, SVGIG (reference sequence). The CDR3 totals 13 residues. The V segment lost 4 bases and the J segment 7 bases; nucleotides outside the gene matches: 4. The CDR3 DNA is TGTGCCTGGACTAGCGGGAGTGTGAATGAGCAGTTCTTC. This encodes CAWTSGSVNEQFF.

This clone was recorded only once. The genes are TRBV4-2 and TRBJ2-3, with D maybe TRBD2 (7 bases). V lost 0 bases, J lost 7 bases, and 14 bases lay in between. Germline CDR1 LGHNA, CDR2 YNFKEQ. The CDR3 spans 15 residues. CDR3 protein: CASSQEGGGQYTQYF. DNA for the CDR3: TGTGCCAGCAGCCAAGAGGGGGGGGGCCAATATACGCAGTATTTT.

This chain connects TRBV29-1 to TRBJ1-2; a possible D gene is TRBD1 (5 bases). Trimming pared 0 bases from V and 13 bases from J, leaving 36 bases between. Per germline, CDR1 SQVTM and CDR2 ANQGSEA. The CDR3 is made up of 19 amino acids. CDR3 bases: TGCAGCGTTGAAGATCGGATAGCTACGGACAAAGCCGGTGCTTGGTCGGTCACCTTC. It yields the protein CSVEDRIATDKAGAWSVTF.

CDR3: CVSRDSRSLGYTF. The CDR3 DNA reads TGTGTCTCGAGGGACAGTAGAAGTTTAGGCTACACCTTC. This rearrangement joins TRBV28 to TRBJ1-2; TRBD1 matches 7 bases. The CDR3 totals 13 residues. CDR1 and CDR2 (germline): MDHEN, SYDVKM.

The chain employs TRBV15 and TRBJ2-1; a possible D gene is TRBD1 (7 bases). Trimming pared 8 bases from V and 3 bases from J, leaving 20 bases between. The germline V gene has CDR1 LNHNV and CDR2 YYDKDF (reference sequence). The CDR3 consists of 16 residues. This CDR3 is CATLGPRQGLYNEQFF. The DNA of the CDR3 is TGTGCCACCCTAGGCCCGAGACAGGGACTCTACAATGAGCAGTTCTTC.

This chain links TRBV18 with TRBJ1-1; 7 bases fit TRBD1. In germline, CDR1 is KGHSH, CDR2 LQKENI. The CDR3 length is 13 residues. V trimming: 5 bases; J trimming: 4 bases; junction bases outside the gene matches: 4. The CDR3: CASSTRQGTEAFF. CDR3 coding DNA: TGTGCCAGCTCAACGCGACAGGGCACTGAAGCTTTCTTT.